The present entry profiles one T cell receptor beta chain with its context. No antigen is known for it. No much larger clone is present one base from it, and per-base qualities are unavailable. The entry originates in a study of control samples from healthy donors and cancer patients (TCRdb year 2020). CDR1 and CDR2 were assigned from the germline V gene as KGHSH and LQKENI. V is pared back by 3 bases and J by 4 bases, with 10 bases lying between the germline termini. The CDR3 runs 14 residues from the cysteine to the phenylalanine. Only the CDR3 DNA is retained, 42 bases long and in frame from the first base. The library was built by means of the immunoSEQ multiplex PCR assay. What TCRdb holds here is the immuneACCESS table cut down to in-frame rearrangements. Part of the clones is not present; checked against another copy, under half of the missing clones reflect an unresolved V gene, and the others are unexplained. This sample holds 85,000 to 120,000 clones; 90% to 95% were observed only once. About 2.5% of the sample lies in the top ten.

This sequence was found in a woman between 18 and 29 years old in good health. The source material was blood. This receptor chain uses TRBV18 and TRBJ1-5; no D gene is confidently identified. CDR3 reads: CASSPAQANQPQHF. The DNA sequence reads TGTGCCAGCTCACCTGCTCAGGCAAATCAGCCCCAGCATTTT.